This T cell receptor (beta chain) was recorded in a study of T cells of healthy individuals. The V end was cut by 4 bases, the J end by 3 bases, with 16 bases between. The CDR3 spans 15 residues. Germline CDR1 is SNHLY and CDR2 is FYNNEI. The table lists this clonotype with many counts. A single record per CDR3 protein comes from TCRdb applying MiXCR to the 5' RACE reads. This table has 40,000 to 65,000 distinct CDR3 sequences, about 15% appearing once. This clonotype originated in a human donor in good health. V usage is TRBV2 and J usage is TRBJ2-7, with D maybe TRBD1 (5 bases). CDR3 residues: CASSGGRRLVYEQYF. CDR3 in DNA: TGTGCCAGCAGTGGGGGCAGGCGCCTCGTCTACGAGCAGTACTTC. The entire variable domain, with the rest obtained from reference TRBV2 and TRBJ2-7, is as follows: EPEVTQTPSHQVTQMGQEVILRCVPISNHLYFYWYRQILGQKVEFLVSFYNNEISEKSEIFDDQFSVERPDGSNFTLKIRSTKLEDSAMYFCASSGGRRLVYEQYFGPGTRLTVT.